This entry concerns a single T cell receptor beta chain. Antigen: not known. It was with 60 Vbeta and 13 Jbeta primers that the PCR ran. Original methodology: In a later analysis, of tens of millions of unique beta chains, roughly 9.9 million appeared in at least two donors. Assay: immunoSEQ multiplex PCR; the TCRdb copy retains only in-frame clones and omits some. The D gene and trimming were derived from the DNA, and the V and J assignments and clone size from that table. The table for this sample gives tens of thousands of clones. This record belongs to a study of cytomegalovirus exposure and HLA in healthy donors. Losses at the gene ends were 2 bases for V and 7 bases for J; bases not matched to a gene: 18. The germline V gene encodes CDR1 ENHRY and CDR2 SYGVKD. This CDR3 has 19 amino acids. Regarding the study as a whole: Reportedly, cytomegalovirus status was diagnosed with high sensitivity and specificity.

The clonotype was recovered from a man between 25 and 39 years old in good health and CMV-seronegative. Sample: PBMCs. This chain joins TRBV10-3 and TRBJ2-1; 9 bases map to TRBD2. Here the CDR3 DNA reads TGTGCCATCAGTGAGAGGCGGGGGGGCGTATTTCCTCAGGGGAATGAGCAGTTCTTC. Its protein product is CAISERRGGVFPQGNEQFF.